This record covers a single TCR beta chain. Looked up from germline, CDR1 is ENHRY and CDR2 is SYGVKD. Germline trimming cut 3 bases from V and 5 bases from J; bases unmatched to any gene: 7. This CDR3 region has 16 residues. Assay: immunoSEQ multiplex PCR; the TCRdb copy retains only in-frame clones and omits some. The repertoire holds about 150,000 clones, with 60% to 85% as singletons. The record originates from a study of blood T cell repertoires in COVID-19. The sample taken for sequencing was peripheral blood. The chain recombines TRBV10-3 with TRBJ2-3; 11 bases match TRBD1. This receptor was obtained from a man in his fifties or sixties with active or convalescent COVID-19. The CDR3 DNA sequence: TGTGCCATCAGTGACCCGGGACAGGGGGTGGGAGATACGCAGTATTTT. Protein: CAISDPGQGVGDTQYF.